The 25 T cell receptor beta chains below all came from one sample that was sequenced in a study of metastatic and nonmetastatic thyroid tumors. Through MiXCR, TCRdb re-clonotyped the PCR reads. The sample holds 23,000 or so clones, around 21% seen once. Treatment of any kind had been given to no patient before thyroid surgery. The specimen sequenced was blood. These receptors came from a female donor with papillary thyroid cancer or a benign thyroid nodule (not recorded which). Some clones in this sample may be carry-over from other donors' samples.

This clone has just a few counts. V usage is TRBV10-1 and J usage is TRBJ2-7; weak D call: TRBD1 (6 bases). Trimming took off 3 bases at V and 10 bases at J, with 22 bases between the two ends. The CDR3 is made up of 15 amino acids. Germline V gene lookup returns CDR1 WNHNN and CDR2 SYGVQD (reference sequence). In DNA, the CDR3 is TGCGCCAGCAGTGATTTCTTGGACAGTAGTTTTGTTCAGTACTTC. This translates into CASSDFLDSSFVQYF.

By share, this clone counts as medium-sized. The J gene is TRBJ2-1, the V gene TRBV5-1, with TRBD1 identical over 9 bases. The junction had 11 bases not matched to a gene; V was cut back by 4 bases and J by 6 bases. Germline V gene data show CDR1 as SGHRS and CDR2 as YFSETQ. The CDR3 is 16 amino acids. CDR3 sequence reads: CASSKEQGARSNEQFF. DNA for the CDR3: TGCGCCAGCAGCAAGGAACAGGGGGCGCGTAGCAATGAGCAGTTCTTC.

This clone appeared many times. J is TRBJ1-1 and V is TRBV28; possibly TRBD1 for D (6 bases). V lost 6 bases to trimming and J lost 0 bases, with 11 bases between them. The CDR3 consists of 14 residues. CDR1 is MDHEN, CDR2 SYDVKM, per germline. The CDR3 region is CASSPHRVNTEAFF. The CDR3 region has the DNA TGTGCCAGCAGCCCTCACAGGGTGAACACTGAAGCTTTCTTT.

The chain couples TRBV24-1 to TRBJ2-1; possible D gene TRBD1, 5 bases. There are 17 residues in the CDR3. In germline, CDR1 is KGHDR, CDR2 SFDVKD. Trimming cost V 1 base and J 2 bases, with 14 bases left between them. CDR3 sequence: CATSDLSGNMTYNEQFF. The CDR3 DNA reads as TGTGCCACCAGTGATTTATCAGGGAACATGACCTACAATGAGCAGTTCTTC.

The CDR3: CASRVSGIVLNEQFF. CDR3 DNA: TGCGCCAGCAGGGTTAGCGGGATCGTATTAAATGAGCAGTTCTTC. The rearrangement links TRBV5-1 to TRBJ2-1, with 8 bases identical to TRBD2. The CDR3 length is 15 residues. Germline V gene data show CDR1 as SGHRS and CDR2 as YFSETQ. The V segment lost 5 bases and the J segment 7 bases; nucleotides outside the gene matches: 11.

This CDR3 is CASSQGSGGTQYF. The CDR3 DNA follows: TGTGCCAGCAGCCAAGGTAGCGGGGGGACCCAGTACTTC. This rearrangement joins TRBV4-2 to TRBJ2-5; 9 nucleotides agree with TRBD2. The CDR3 length is 13 residues. Losses at the gene ends were 1 base for V and 7 bases for J; bases not matched to a gene: 1. Germline CDR1 and CDR2: LGHNA and YNFKEQ.

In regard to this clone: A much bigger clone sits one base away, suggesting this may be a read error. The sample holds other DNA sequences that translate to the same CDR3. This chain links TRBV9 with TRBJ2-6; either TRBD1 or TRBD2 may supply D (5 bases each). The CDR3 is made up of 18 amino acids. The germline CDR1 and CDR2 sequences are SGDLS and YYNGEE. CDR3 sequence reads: CASSSTGRTLTGANVLTF. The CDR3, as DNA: TGTGCCAGCAGCTCGACGGGACGGACGTTAACTGGGGCCAATGTCCTGACTTTC.

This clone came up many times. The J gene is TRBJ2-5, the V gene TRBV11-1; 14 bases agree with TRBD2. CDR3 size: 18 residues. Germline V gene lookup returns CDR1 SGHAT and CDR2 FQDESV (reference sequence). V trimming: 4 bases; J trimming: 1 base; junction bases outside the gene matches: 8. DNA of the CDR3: TGTGCCAGCAGCTCGTCGCCGGGACTAGCGGGGGCCCAAGAGACCCAGTACTTC. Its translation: CASSSSPGLAGAQETQYF.

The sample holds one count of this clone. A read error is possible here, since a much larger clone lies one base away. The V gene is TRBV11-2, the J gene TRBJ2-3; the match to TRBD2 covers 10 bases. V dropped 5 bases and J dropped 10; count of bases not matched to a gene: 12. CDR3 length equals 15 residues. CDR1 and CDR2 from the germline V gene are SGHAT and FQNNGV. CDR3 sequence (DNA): TGTGCCAGCAGCGGTACTAGCGGGGCCGGGGATGCGCAGTATTTT. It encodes CASSGTSGAGDAQYF.

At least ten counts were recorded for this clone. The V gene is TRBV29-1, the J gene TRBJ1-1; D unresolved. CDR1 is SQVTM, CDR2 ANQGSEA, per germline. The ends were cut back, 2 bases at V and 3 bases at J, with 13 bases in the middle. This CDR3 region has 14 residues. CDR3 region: CSVEPQLTYTEAFF. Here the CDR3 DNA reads TGCAGCGTTGAACCACAGCTCACTTACACTGAAGCTTTCTTT. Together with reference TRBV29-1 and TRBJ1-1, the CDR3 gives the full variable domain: SAVISQKPSRDICQRGTSLTIQCQVDSQVTMMFWYRQQPGQSLTLIATANQGSEATYESGFVIDKFPISRPNLTFSTLTVSNMSPEDSSIYLCSVEPQLTYTEAFFGQGTRLTVV.

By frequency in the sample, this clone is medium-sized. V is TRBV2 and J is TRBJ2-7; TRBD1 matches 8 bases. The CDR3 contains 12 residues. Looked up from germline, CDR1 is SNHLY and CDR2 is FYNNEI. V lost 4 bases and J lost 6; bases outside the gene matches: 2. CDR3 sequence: CASSVQGGEQYF. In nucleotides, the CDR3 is TGTGCCAGCAGTGTACAGGGGGGCGAGCAGTACTTC. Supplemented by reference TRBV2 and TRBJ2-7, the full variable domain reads EPEVTQTPSHQVTQMGQEVILRCVPISNHLYFYWYRQILGQKVEFLVSFYNNEISEKSEIFDDQFSVERPDGSNFTLKIRSTKLEDSAMYFCASSVQGGEQYFGPGTRLTVT.

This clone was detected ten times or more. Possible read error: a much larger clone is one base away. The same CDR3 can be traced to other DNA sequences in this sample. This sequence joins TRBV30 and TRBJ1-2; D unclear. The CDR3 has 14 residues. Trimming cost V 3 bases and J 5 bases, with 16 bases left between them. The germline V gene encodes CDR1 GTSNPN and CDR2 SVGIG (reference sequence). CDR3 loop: CAWSAFSGRYGYTF. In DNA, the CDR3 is TGTGCCTGGAGCGCCTTTTCAGGACGGTATGGCTACACCTTC. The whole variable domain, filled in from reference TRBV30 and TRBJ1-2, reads SQTIHQWPATLVQPVGSPLSLECTVEGTSNPNLYWYRQAAGRGLQLLFYSVGIGQISSEVPQNLSASRPQDRQFILSSKKLLLSDSGFYLCAWSAFSGRYGYTFGSGTRLTVV.

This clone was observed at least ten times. DNA of the CDR3: TGTGCCAGCAGTCAACAAGGGGGTCGGGATGAGCAGTTCTTC. This translates into CASSQQGGRDEQFF. The chain uses TRBV6-1 and TRBJ2-1; TRBD1 is a possible D gene (6 bases). V was clipped by 5 bases and J by 8 bases, with 16 bases between them. Germline V gene sequence: CDR1 MNHNS, CDR2 SASEGT. The CDR3 has 14 residues.

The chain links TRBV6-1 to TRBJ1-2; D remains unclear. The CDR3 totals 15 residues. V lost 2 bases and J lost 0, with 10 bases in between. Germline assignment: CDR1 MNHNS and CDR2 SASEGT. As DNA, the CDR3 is TGTGCCAGCAGTGAATCTACAGTTACTAACTATGGCTACACCTTC. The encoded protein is CASSESTVTNYGYTF.

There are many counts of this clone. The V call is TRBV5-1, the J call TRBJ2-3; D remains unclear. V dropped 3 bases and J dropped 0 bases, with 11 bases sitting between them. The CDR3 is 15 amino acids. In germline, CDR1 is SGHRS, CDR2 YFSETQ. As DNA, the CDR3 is TGCGCCAGCAGCTCTACAGCTACTAGCACAGATACGCAGTATTTT. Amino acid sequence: CASSSTATSTDTQYF. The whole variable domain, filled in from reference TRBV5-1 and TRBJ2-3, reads KAGVTQTPRYLIKTRGQQVTLSCSPISGHRSVSWYQQTPGQGLQFLFEYFSETQRNKGNFPGRFSGRQFSNSRSEMNVSTLELGDSALYLCASSSTATSTDTQYFGPGTRLTVL.

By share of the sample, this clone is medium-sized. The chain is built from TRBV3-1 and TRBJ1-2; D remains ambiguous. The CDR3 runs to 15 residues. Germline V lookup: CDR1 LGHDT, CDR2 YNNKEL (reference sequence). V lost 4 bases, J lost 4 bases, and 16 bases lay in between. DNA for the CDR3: TGTGCCAGCAGCCTTTCCGCTGGTCTAGGCTATGGCTACACCTTC. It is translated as CASSLSAGLGYGYTF.

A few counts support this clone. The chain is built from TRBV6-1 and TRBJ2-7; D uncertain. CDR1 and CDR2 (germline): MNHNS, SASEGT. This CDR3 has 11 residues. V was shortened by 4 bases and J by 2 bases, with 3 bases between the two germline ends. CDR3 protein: CASSGPYEQYF. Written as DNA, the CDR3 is TGTGCCAGCAGTGGTCCCTACGAGCAGTACTTC.

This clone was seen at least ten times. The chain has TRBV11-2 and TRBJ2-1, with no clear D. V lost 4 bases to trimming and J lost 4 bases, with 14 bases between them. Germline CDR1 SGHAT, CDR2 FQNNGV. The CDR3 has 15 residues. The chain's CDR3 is CASSSPYHSYNEQFF. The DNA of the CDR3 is TGTGCCAGCAGCTCGCCCTACCATTCATACAATGAGCAGTTCTTC. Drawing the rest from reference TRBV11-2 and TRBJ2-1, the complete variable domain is EAGVAQSPRYKIIEKRQSVAFWCNPISGHATLYWYQQILGQGPKLLIQFQNNGVVDDSQLPKDRFSAERLKGVDSTLKIQPAKLEDSAVYLCASSSPYHSYNEQFFGPGTRLTVL.

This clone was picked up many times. This CDR3 reads CSARDTRTSGETQYF. CDR3 nucleotides: TGCAGTGCTAGAGATACCCGGACCTCCGGGGAGACCCAGTACTTC. This chain links TRBV20-1 with TRBJ2-5; D unclear. The ends were cut back, 0 bases at V and 5 bases at J, with 16 bases in the middle. Germline V gives CDR1 DFQATT, CDR2 SNEGSKA (reference sequence). The CDR3 loop spans 15 amino acids.

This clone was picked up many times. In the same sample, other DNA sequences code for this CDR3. The DNA of the CDR3 is TGCAGTGCTGGGGGGGATGAGCAGTTCTTC. Its translation: CSAGGDEQFF. The gene calls are TRBV20-1 and TRBJ2-1, with TRBD2 identical over 7 bases. There are 10 residues in the CDR3. Per the germline V gene, CDR1 is DFQATT and CDR2 is SNEGSKA (reference sequence). V lost 5 bases to trimming and J lost 8 bases; unmatched junction nucleotides: 0.

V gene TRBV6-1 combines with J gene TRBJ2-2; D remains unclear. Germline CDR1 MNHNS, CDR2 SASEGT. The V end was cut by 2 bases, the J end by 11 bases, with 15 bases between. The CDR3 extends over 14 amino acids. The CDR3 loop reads CASSEKLLCGELFF. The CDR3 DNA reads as TGTGCCAGCAGTGAAAAACTCCTCTGCGGTGAGCTGTTTTTT.

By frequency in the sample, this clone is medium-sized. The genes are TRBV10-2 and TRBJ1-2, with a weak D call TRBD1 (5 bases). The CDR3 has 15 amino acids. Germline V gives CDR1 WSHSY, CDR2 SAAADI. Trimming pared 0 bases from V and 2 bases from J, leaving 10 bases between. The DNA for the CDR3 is TGCGCCAGCAGTGAGTCGTATTCAGGGAACTATGGCTACACCTTC. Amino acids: CASSESYSGNYGYTF.

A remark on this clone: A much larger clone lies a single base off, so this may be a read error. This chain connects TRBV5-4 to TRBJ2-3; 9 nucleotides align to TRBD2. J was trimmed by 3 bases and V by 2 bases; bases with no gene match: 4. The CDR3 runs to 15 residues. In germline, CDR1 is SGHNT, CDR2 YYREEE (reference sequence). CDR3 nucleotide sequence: TGTGCCAGCAGCTTCCATGCGGGGGGGACAGATACGCAGTATTTT. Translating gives CASSFHAGGTDTQYF.

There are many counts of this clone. For the CDR3, the DNA is TGTGCCAGCAGCCAAAGGCCGAACACTGAAGCTTTCTTT. Residues: CASSQRPNTEAFF. The genes are TRBV13 and TRBJ1-1; D gene uncertain. CDR1 is PRHDT, CDR2 FYEKMQ, per germline (reference sequence). This CDR3 spans 13 amino acids. V was shortened by 5 bases and J by 1 base, with 8 bases between the two germline ends.

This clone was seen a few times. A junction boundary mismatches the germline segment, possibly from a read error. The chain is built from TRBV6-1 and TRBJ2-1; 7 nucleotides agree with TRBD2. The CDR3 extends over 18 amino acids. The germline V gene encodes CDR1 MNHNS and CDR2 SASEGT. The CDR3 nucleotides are TGTGCCAGCAGGACACTTCCCCCTAGCGGTGGCTCCTACAATGAGCAGGTCTTC. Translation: CASRTLPPSGGSYNEQVF.